These 9 T cell receptor beta chains were all obtained from the same sample, sequenced in a study of OX40 agonist ivuxolimab in advanced cancers. Produced via immunoSEQ multiplex PCR; TCRdb's table is partial and in-frame only. The sample lists over 40,000 clones; roughly 89% were seen once. The source material was CD4+ or CD8+ T cells sorted from blood, sampled in a trial of the OX40 agonist ivuxolimab. Source of these receptors: an adult with an advanced solid tumor such as melanoma, head and neck, liver or kidney cancer.

V is TRBV19 and J is TRBJ2-7; D is uncertain. This CDR3 spans 11 amino acids. Trimming shortened V by 4 bases and J by 3 bases, and 4 bases separated the two germline ends. Per the germline V gene, CDR1 is LNHDA and CDR2 is SQIVND (reference sequence). This CDR3 reads CASSNGYEQYF. In DNA form, the CDR3 reads TGTGCCAGTAGTAACGGCTACGAGCAGTACTTC.

The chain carries TRBV28 and TRBJ2-4; D remains ambiguous. The germline V gene encodes CDR1 MDHEN and CDR2 SYDVKM. The CDR3 consists of 16 residues. V lost 1 base and J 0 bases, leaving 10 bases between the germline ends. The CDR3 DNA reads as TGTGCCAGCAGTTTATCTGGACCCTTAGCCAAAAACATTCAGTACTTC. Protein: CASSLSGPLAKNIQYF.

This clone was counted between two and nine times. The genes are TRBV5-1 and TRBJ2-7; TRBD2 matches at 15 bases. The CDR3 is 16 amino acids. V was clipped by 5 bases and J by 0 bases; unmatched bases: 3. Germline V gene lookup returns CDR1 SGHRS and CDR2 YFSETQ. CDR3: CASRGTSGRNSYEQYF. Here the CDR3 DNA reads TGCGCCAGCAGGGGGACTAGCGGGAGGAACTCCTACGAGCAGTACTTC.

This sequence joins TRBV28 and TRBJ2-7; D gene unclear. The ends were cut back, 8 bases at V and 3 bases at J, with 11 bases in the middle. Germline CDR1 MDHEN, CDR2 SYDVKM. This CDR3 contains 12 residues. The CDR3 nucleotides read TGTGCCAGCTCGTACCCCGACTACGAGCAGTACTTC. It codes for CASSYPDYEQYF.

Written as DNA, the CDR3 is TGTGCCAGCAGTTCGACTAGCGGGAGCCCTTACGAGCAGTACTTC. This sequence encodes CASSSTSGSPYEQYF. The chain links TRBV28 to TRBJ2-7; TRBD2 matches at 12 bases. The germline gives CDR1 MDHEN, CDR2 SYDVKM. V dropped 4 bases and J dropped 4; count of bases not matched to a gene: 5. The CDR3 spans 15 residues.

V and J are TRBV28 and TRBJ2-3; TRBD2 agrees at 7 bases. From germline, CDR1 is MDHEN and CDR2 SYDVKM. The CDR3 totals 15 residues. J gave up 0 bases and V 3 bases, and 3 bases lay outside the gene matches. The CDR3 protein is CASSFLAASTDTQYF. In DNA form, the CDR3 reads TGTGCCAGCAGTTTTCTAGCGGCTAGCACAGATACGCAGTATTTT.

The chain uses TRBV28 and TRBJ2-1; 9 bases are a match to TRBD2. CDR1 is MDHEN and CDR2 is SYDVKM in the germline V gene. The CDR3 sequence is 15 residues long. Trimming at V came to 8 bases and at J to 3 bases, leaving 8 bases not matched to a gene. CDR3 nucleotides: TGTGCCAGCTTGCGGGCGGGAGGGTACTACAATGAGCAGTTCTTC. It is translated as CASLRAGGYYNEQFF. Together with reference TRBV28 and TRBJ2-1, the CDR3 gives the full variable domain: DVKVTQSSRYLVKRTGEKVFLECVQDMDHENMFWYRQDPGLGLRLIYFSYDVKMKEKGDIPEGYSVSREKKERFSLILESASTNQTSMYLCASLRAGGYYNEQFFGPGTRLTVL.

The table lists this clone with a few counts. The V call is TRBV6-1, the J call TRBJ1-2; D may be TRBD1 (5 bases). This CDR3 comprises 15 residues. CDR1 MNHNS and CDR2 SASEGT come from the germline V gene. Trimming took off 5 bases at V and 2 bases at J, with 15 bases between the two ends. The CDR3 region has the DNA TGTGCCAGCAGTTTGCCGGGACGGACGAACTATGGCTACACCTTC. Translating gives CASSLPGRTNYGYTF.

This chain links TRBV10-2 with TRBJ1-2; 7 bases are a match to TRBD1. This CDR3 spans 13 amino acids. The J segment lost 3 bases and the V segment lost 5 bases, leaving 3 bases of the junction unmatched. The germline V gene encodes CDR1 WSHSY and CDR2 SAAADI. CDR3 sequence (DNA): TGCGCCAGCAGTCAAGGACAGGACTATGGCTACACCTTC. It yields the protein CASSQGQDYGYTF.